This TCR beta chain was captured by sequencing in a study of CD8 T cells in ankylosing spondylitis. The study's findings and limits: CD8+ by phenotype, disease-linked clones were relatively rare in peripheral blood. Prior literature has documented some motif variants in synovial fluid and blood from reactive arthritis. According to the report, clones linked to the disease were significantly enriched in matched synovial fluid samples taken from ankylosing spondylitis patients.

This CDR3 spans 14 amino acids. Trimming took 4 bases from V and 4 from J; bases not matched to a gene: 5. Germline V lookup: CDR1 MNHEY, CDR2 SVGAGI. This clonotype was recorded at least ten times. The target antigen is unknown. Library preparation for TCR beta used quantitative 5'-RACE with molecular barcodes. MiXCR was run by TCRdb on the 5' RACE reads, yielding one entry per CDR3 protein. The table records about 340,000 distinct CDR3 sequences, around 15% of them present only once. This chain joins TRBV6-5 and TRBJ1-2; the match to TRBD1 covers 8 bases. This clonotype originated in a male donor with ankylosing spondylitis or in good health (not recorded which). Sequencing used blood, either unsorted or a sorted T cell fraction (not recorded which). The CDR3, as DNA: TGTGCCAGCAGTTGGACAGGGCAAATCTATGGCTACACCTTC. This codes for CASSWTGQIYGYTF.